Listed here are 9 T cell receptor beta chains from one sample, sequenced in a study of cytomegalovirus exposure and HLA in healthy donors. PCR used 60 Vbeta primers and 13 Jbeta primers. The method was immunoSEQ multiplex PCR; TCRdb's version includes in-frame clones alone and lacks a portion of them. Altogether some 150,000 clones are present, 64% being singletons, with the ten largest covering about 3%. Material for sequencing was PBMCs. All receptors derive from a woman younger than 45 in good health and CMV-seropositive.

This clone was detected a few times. This CDR3 is CASRNSLSGANVLTF. The CDR3, as DNA: TGTGCCAGCAGAAACAGCCTCTCTGGGGCCAACGTCCTGACTTTC. The rearrangement uses TRBV6-4 and TRBJ2-6; D uncertain. The germline V gene has CDR1 MRHNA and CDR2 SNTAGT. This CDR3 has 15 residues. V was cut by 6 bases and J by 0 bases, with 9 bases left in between.

The CDR3 DNA follows: TGTGCCAGCTGGGCCACCCAAGAGACCCAGTACTTC. Protein product: CASWATQETQYF. This chain links TRBV28 with TRBJ2-5, with unresolved D. V lost 8 bases to trimming and J lost 1 base, with 8 bases between them. The V gene's germline CDR1 is MDHEN and CDR2 SYDVKM. There are 12 residues in the CDR3. Looking up the rest from reference TRBV28 and TRBJ2-5 gives the full variable domain: DVKVTQSSRYLVKRTGEKVFLECVQDMDHENMFWYRQDPGLGLRLIYFSYDVKMKEKGDIPEGYSVSREKKERFSLILESASTNQTSMYLCASWATQETQYFGPGTRLLVL.

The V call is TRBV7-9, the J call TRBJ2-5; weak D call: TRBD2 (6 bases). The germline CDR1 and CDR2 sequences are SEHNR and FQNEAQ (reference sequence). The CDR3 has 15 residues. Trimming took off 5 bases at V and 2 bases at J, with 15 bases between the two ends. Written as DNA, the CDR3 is TGTGCCAGCAGCCGAGGAAGGACTACACAAGAGACCCAGTACTTC. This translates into CASSRGRTTQETQYF.

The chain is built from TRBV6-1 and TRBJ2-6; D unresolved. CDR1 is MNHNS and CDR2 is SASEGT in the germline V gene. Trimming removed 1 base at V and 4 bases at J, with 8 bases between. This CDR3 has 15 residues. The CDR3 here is CASSEGARGANVLTF. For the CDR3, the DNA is TGTGCCAGCAGTGAAGGCGCGCGGGGGGCCAACGTCCTGACTTTC.

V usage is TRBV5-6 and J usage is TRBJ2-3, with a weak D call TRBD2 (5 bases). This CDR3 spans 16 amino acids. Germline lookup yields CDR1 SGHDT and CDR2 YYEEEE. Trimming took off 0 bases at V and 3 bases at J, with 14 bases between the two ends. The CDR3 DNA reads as TGTGCCAGCAGCTTGGCCCTGAAGCTAGCAACAGATACGCAGTATTTT. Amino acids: CASSLALKLATDTQYF. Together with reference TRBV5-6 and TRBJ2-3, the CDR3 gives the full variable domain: DAGVTQSPTHLIKTRGQQVTLRCSPKSGHDTVSWYQQALGQGPQFIFQYYEEEERQRGNFPDRFSGHQFPNYSSELNVNALLLGDSALYLCASSLALKLATDTQYFGPGTRLTVL.

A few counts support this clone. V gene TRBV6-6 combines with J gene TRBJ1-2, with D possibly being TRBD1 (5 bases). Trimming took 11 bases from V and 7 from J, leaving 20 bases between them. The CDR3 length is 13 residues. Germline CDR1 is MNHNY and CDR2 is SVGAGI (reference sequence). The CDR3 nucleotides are TGTGCCTCGGCGGGGCCGTGGGGTGGTGGCTACACCTTC. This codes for CASAGPWGGGYTF.

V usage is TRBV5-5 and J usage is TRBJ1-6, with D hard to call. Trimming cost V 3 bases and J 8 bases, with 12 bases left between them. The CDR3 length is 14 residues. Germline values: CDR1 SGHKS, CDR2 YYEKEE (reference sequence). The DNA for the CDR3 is TGTGCCAGCAGCTGGGGAGGGATGGATTCACCCCTCCACTTT. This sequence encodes CASSWGGMDSPLHF.

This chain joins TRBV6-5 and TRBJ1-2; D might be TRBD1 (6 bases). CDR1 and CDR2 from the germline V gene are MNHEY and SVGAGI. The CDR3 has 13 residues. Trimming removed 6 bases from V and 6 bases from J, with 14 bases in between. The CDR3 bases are TGTGCCAGCAGATTAACAGGGATTGATGGCTACACCTTC. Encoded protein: CASRLTGIDGYTF.

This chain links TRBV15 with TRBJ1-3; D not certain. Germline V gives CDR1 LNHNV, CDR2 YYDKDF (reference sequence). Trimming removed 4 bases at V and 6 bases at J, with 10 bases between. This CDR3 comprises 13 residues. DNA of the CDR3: TGTGCCACCAGCATAATTCCCCCAAACACCATATATTTT. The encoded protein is CATSIIPPNTIYF. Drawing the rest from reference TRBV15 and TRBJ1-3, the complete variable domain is DAMVIQNPRYQVTQFGKPVTLSCSQTLNHNVMYWYQQKSSQAPKLLFHYYDKDFNNEADTPDNFQSRRPNTSFCFLDIRSPGLGDTAMYLCATSIIPPNTIYFGEGSWLTVV.